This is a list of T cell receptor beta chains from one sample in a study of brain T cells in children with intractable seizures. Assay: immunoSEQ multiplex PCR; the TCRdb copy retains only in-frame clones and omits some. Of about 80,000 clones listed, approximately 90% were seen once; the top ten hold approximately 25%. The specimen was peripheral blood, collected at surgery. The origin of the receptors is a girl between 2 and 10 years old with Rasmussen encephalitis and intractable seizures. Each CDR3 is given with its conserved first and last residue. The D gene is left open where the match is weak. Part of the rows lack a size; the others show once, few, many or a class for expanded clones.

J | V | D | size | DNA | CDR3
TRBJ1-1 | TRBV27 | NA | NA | TGTGCCAGCAGTCGCGGTTGGGACACTGAAGCTTTCTTT | CASSRGWDTEAFF
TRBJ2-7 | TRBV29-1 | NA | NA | TGCAGCCACTCGGGGTCTACCTACGAGCAGTACTTC | CSHSGSTYEQYF
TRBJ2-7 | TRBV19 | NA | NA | TGTGCCAGTAGTCTCAACCGGGGACCGGGCGAGCAGTACTTC | CASSLNRGPGEQYF
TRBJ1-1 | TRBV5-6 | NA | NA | TGTGCCAGCAGTAGGGGTCCCATGAACACTGAAGCTTTCTTT | CASSRGPMNTEAFF
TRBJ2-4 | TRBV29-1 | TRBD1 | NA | TGCAGCGTTGAAGGTCCTGCGGACAGGACCAAAATCCGAACAAACATTCAGTACTTC | CSVEGPADRTKIRTNIQYF
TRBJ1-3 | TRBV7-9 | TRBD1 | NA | TGTGCCAGCAGCTTACCAAAGACAGGGGTTAGCTCTGGAAACACCATATATTTT | CASSLPKTGVSSGNTIYF
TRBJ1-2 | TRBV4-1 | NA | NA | TGCGCCAGCAGCCAAGGAGCAGAGGGCCGGCGAGGTAACTATGGCTACACCTTC | CASSQGAEGRRGNYGYTF
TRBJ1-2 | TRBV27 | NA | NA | TGTGCCAGCAGTTCGGCCGATATTTCAAGGGGCTATGGCTACACCTTC | CASSSADISRGYGYTF
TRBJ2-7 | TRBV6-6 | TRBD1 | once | TGTGCCAGCAGTTACTCGGACAGGGACTTCAACGAGCAGTACTTC | CASSYSDRDFNEQYF
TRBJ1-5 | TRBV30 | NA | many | TGTGCCTGGAGTACGGACAGCACGCAGCCCCAGCATTTT | CAWSTDSTQPQHF
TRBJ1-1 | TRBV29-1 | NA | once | TGCAGCGTTGTAAGGGCGACGAACACTGAAGCTTTCTTT | CSVVRATNTEAFF
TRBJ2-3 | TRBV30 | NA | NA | TGTGCCTGGAGTCCGGGGACTGTGGGTACGCAGTATTTT | CAWSPGTVGTQYF
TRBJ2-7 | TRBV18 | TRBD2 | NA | TGTGCCAGCTCCGTAGCGGGAGGATACGAGCAGTACTTC | CASSVAGGYEQYF
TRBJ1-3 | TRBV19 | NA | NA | TGTGCCAGTAGATTTTCCGCCTCTGGAAACACCATATATTTT | CASRFSASGNTIYF
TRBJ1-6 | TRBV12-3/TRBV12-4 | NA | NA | TGTGCCAGCGCGAAGAATAATTCACCCCTCCACTTT | CASAKNNSPLHF
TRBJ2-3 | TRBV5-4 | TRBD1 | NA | TGTGCCAGCAGTTACAGGGGCCCTAGCACAGATACGCAGTATTTT | CASSYRGPSTDTQYF
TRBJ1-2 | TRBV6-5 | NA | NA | TGTGCCGGTTCGGAGACATCTACTAACTATGGCTACACCTTC | CAGSETSTNYGYTF
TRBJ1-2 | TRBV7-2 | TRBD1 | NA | TGTGCCAGCAGCCGCCGGGACAGGGCCATCTATGGCTACACCTTC | CASSRRDRAIYGYTF
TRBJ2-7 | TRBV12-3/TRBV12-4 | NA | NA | TGTGCCAGCAGTTTAGCGTCCCCCTACGAGCAGTACTTC | CASSLASPYEQYF
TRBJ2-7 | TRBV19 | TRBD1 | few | TGTGCCAGTGCCCCCGGGACAGAAGCCTACGAGCAGTACTTC | CASAPGTEAYEQYF
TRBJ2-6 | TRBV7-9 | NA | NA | TGTGCCAGCAGCTTGGCTGGGGCCAACGTCCTGACTTTC | CASSLAGANVLTF
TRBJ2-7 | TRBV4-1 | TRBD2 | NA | TGCGCCAGCAGCCAAGGGCCGGGACTAGCGGTTTACGAGCAGTACTTC | CASSQGPGLAVYEQYF
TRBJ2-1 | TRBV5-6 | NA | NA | TGTGCCAGCAGCATTCGATTGGGGGGGGCCCGGAATGAGCAGTTCTTC | CASSIRLGGARNEQFF
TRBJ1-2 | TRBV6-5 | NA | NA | TGTGCCAGCAGTTACTCCGGGGGGGGCTATGGCTACACCTTC | CASSYSGGGYGYTF
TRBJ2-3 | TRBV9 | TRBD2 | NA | TGTGCCAGCAGCGTAGCGGCGGGGGGGCCTACAGATACGCAGTATTTT | CASSVAAGGPTDTQYF
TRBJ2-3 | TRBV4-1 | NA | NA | TGCGCCAGCAGCCAAGTTTCCGCGCTCACAGATACGCAGTATTTT | CASSQVSALTDTQYF